This TCR beta chain was found in a study of T-cell memory formation after mild COVID-19. Turning to the study itself: Largely, TCR clusters stayed within a single donor. Study-wide findings and caveats: Later expanders leaned CD4+, whereas day 15 to 85 contracting clones were balanced CD4/CD8.

This clonotype appeared a few times. The antigen remains unidentified. Trimming stripped 1 base from V and 2 bases from J, with 9 bases between. Germline loops: CDR1 MNHEY, CDR2 SVGAGI. The CDR3 totals 15 residues. TCRdb fed the 5' RACE reads into MiXCR, producing one record per CDR3 protein. The sample holds roughly 400,000 distinct CDR3 sequences, around a sixth seen once. This sequence originates from a man aged 18 to 30 who had mild COVID-19 (a few samples of this study predate the infection). Cell type and time point are not known. Sequencing was carried out using PBMCs or a T cell subset sorted from them (not recorded which). The chain is built from TRBV6-5 and TRBJ1-3; D not certain. The CDR3 region has the DNA TGTGCCAGCAGTTACTGGCGAGGAGCTGGAAACACCATATATTTT. Protein product: CASSYWRGAGNTIYF.